The 23 T cell receptor beta chains presented below share a single source sample, sequenced in a study of blood T cell repertoires in COVID-19. Here immunoSEQ multiplex PCR was the method, and the copy in TCRdb shows in-frame clones only, minus some. The repertoire includes roughly 15,000 clones, around 88% of them detected once, and approximately 8.9% sits in the top ten. Sequencing used peripheral blood. Receptor source: a human donor in a cohort sampled during active COVID-19.

The chain links TRBV24-1 to TRBJ2-1, with 9 bases identical to TRBD2. V gave up 5 bases and J gave up 0 bases; unmatched junction bases: 10. The CDR3 is 18 amino acids. Germline lookup yields CDR1 KGHDR and CDR2 SFDVKD. CDR3 loop: CATSGLAEGRSSYNEQFF. CDR3 nucleotide sequence: TGTGCCACCAGTGGACTAGCGGAGGGGAGGAGCTCCTACAATGAGCAGTTCTTC.

The chain couples TRBV14 to TRBJ2-1; D may be TRBD1 (6 bases). The CDR3 totals 16 residues. CDR1 SGHDN and CDR2 FVKESK come from the germline V gene. V lost 4 bases and J 7 bases, leaving 20 bases between the germline ends. The CDR3 is CASSRLRAGVGNEQFF. The CDR3, as DNA: TGTGCCAGCAGCCGCCTAAGGGCAGGGGTAGGTAATGAGCAGTTCTTC.

The chain employs TRBV5-1 and TRBJ1-5; TRBD1 matches at 7 bases. The germline V gene has CDR1 SGHRS and CDR2 YFSETQ. This CDR3 is built from 13 residues. V lost 5 bases, J lost 3 bases, and 2 bases stayed unmatched. The CDR3 loop is CASRTGLNQPQHF. In DNA, the CDR3 is TGCGCCAGCAGGACAGGGCTCAATCAGCCCCAGCATTTT.

This clone appeared once. This sequence joins TRBV11-2 and TRBJ2-7, with 9 bases identical to TRBD2. The CDR3 length is 16 residues. After removal of 5 bases from V and 0 bases from J, the junction contained 8 bases not matched to a gene. Germline values: CDR1 SGHAT, CDR2 FQNNGV. This CDR3 reads CASSQASGRSSYEQYF. In nucleotides, the CDR3 is TGTGCCAGCAGCCAGGCGAGCGGGAGGAGCTCCTACGAGCAGTACTTC.

The chain joins TRBV12-3 or TRBV12-4 to TRBJ1-1; maybe TRBD1 (6 bases). The CDR3 is 13 amino acids. V dropped 4 bases and J dropped 3 bases, with 9 bases sitting between them. CDR3 nucleotides: TGTGCCAGCAGTTACAGGGAGCACACTGAAGCTTTCTTT. Residues: CASSYREHTEAFF.

This chain uses TRBV3-1 (or the pseudogene TRBV3-2) with TRBJ2-7; 8 nucleotides line up with TRBD2. This CDR3 is 16 amino acids long. CDR1 and CDR2 (germline): LGHDT, YNNKEL (reference sequence). The trim removed 4 bases at V and 5 bases at J, leaving 13 bases unmatched. This CDR3 reads CASSPPRAGGFNEQYF. In nucleotides, the CDR3 is TGTGCCAGCAGCCCCCCAAGGGCGGGAGGTTTTAACGAGCAGTACTTC.

The V gene is TRBV2, the J gene TRBJ2-2; possible D gene TRBD2, 5 bases. V was trimmed by 6 bases and J by 4 bases, leaving 18 bases between them. The CDR3 runs 16 residues. CDR1 is SNHLY and CDR2 is FYNNEI in the germline V gene. The CDR3 DNA reads as TGTGCCAGCAGGCCCTCGAGGCTAGCCACCACCGGGGAGCTGTTTTTT. Translated: CASRPSRLATTGELFF.

This rearrangement joins TRBV5-6 to TRBJ2-3; 7 bases are shared with TRBD1. Germline V CDR1 and CDR2: SGHDT, YYEEEE. The CDR3 consists of 15 residues. The J segment lost 2 bases and the V segment lost 5 bases, leaving 8 bases of the junction unmatched. CDR3 loop: CASRKGQIFTDTQYF. DNA of the CDR3: TGTGCCAGCAGAAAGGGACAGATATTCACAGATACGCAGTATTTT.

The CDR3 reads CASSLDLWGDRAYEQYF. CDR3 coding DNA: TGTGCCAGCAGCTTAGACCTGTGGGGCGACAGGGCCTACGAGCAGTACTTC. The gene calls are TRBV11-3 and TRBJ2-7; 7 bases agree with TRBD1. V lost 0 bases, J lost 2 bases, and 10 bases stayed unmatched. The CDR3 runs to 17 residues. Germline V gives CDR1 SGHNT, CDR2 YENEEA.

This clone was seen once. The chain has TRBV7-9 and TRBJ2-6, with 9 bases fitting TRBD1. The CDR3 sequence is 17 residues long. Germline V gives CDR1 SEHNR, CDR2 FQNEAQ (reference sequence). The trim removed 1 base at V and 5 bases at J, leaving 6 bases unmatched. CDR3: CASSLGTGTGRANVLTF. The CDR3 DNA is TGTGCCAGCAGCTTAGGTACCGGGACAGGGAGGGCCAACGTCCTGACTTTC.

The chain recombines TRBV5-6 with TRBJ1-3; a weak D match, TRBD1 (5 bases). Trimming cost V 3 bases and J 4 bases, with 11 bases left between them. The germline V gene has CDR1 SGHDT and CDR2 YYEEEE. The CDR3 is made up of 14 amino acids. CDR3 sequence (DNA): TGTGCCAGCAGCTGGCAGGGAGGCGGAAACACCATATATTTT. Its protein is CASSWQGGGNTIYF.

V usage is TRBV28 and J usage is TRBJ1-5; no clear D gene. Germline-derived CDR1 and CDR2 are MDHEN and SYDVKM. The CDR3 length is 14 residues. V lost 5 bases to trimming and J lost 1 base, with 9 bases between them. The CDR3 protein is CASSPAVSNQPQHF. The CDR3, as DNA: TGTGCCAGCAGTCCGGCGGTCAGCAATCAGCCCCAGCATTTT.

The chain has TRBV7-3 and TRBJ1-6, with 7 bases matching TRBD1. The germline V gene encodes CDR1 SGHTA and CDR2 FQGTGA. CDR3 length: 13 amino acids. The junction had 2 bases not matched to a gene; V was cut back by 5 bases and J by 7 bases. The CDR3 is CASSTGANSPLHF. The CDR3 nucleotides read TGTGCCAGCAGCACAGGGGCGAATTCACCCCTCCACTTT.

The V call is TRBV18, the J call TRBJ2-1; D may be TRBD2 (6 bases). Germline assignment: CDR1 KGHSH and CDR2 LQKENI. Deletions cut 0 bases from V and 8 bases from J, with 17 bases between. The CDR3 spans 16 residues. CDR3 in amino acids: CASSPPSTSRSYEQFF. CDR3 sequence (DNA): TGTGCCAGCTCACCACCGTCGACTAGTAGGTCATATGAGCAGTTCTTC.

V and J are TRBV7-2 and TRBJ2-7, with 7 bases aligning to TRBD2. V shed 3 bases and J 4 bases; nucleotides not matched to a gene: 9. CDR1 is SGHTA, CDR2 FQGNSA, per germline. CDR3 size: 15 residues. The CDR3 sequence is CASSFTSAVGYEQYF. CDR3 nucleotides: TGTGCCAGCAGCTTTACTAGCGCGGTGGGTTACGAGCAGTACTTC.

The V and J genes are TRBV11-2 and TRBJ1-6; D remains ambiguous. V gave up 0 bases and J gave up 7 bases, with 10 bases separating them. CDR3 length: 15 residues. Germline assignment: CDR1 SGHAT and CDR2 FQNNGV. The CDR3 DNA reads TGTGCCAGCAGCTTAGATATAGTCATGAATTCACCCCTCCACTTT. Its translation: CASSLDIVMNSPLHF.

This chain uses TRBV11-2 with TRBJ2-5; D gene unclear. This CDR3 has 13 amino acids. Looked up from germline, CDR1 is SGHAT and CDR2 is FQNNGV. The V gene lost 7 bases and the J gene lost 0 bases, with 9 bases spanning the gap. Here the CDR3 reads CASTSSYQETQYF. CDR3 nucleotide sequence: TGTGCCAGCACCTCCAGTTACCAAGAGACCCAGTACTTC. Combining the CDR3 with reference TRBV11-2 and TRBJ2-5 gives the whole variable domain EAGVAQSPRYKIIEKRQSVAFWCNPISGHATLYWYQQILGQGPKLLIQFQNNGVVDDSQLPKDRFSAERLKGVDSTLKIQPAKLEDSAVYLCASTSSYQETQYFGPGTRLLVL.

The gene calls are TRBV29-1 and TRBJ2-2, with 8 bases that match TRBD1. Per the germline V gene, CDR1 is SQVTM and CDR2 is ANQGSEA. V shed 0 bases and J 7 bases; nucleotides not matched to a gene: 10. The CDR3 is 16 residues long. CDR3 sequence (DNA): TGCAGCGTTGAAGATGGACAGGGCGGGATCGTCGGGGAGCTGTTTTTT. It specifies CSVEDGQGGIVGELFF.

In its sample, this clone was seen once. The rearrangement uses TRBV12-3 or TRBV12-4 and TRBJ2-7; possible D gene TRBD2, 5 bases. V was cut by 4 bases and J by 4 bases, with 11 bases left in between. The CDR3 has 13 amino acids. This CDR3 reads CASSSSSGYEQYF. CDR3 DNA sequence: TGTGCCAGCAGTTCATCCTCGGGATACGAGCAGTACTTC.

V and J are TRBV6-1 and TRBJ1-5; possibly TRBD1 for D (5 bases). In germline, CDR1 is MNHNS, CDR2 SASEGT. The V end lost 0 bases, the J end lost 7 bases, and 10 bases lay between the germline ends. The CDR3 runs to 14 residues. The CDR3 DNA is TGTGCCAGCAGTGAAGCCGGGGGTTCCCAGCCCCAGCATTTT. It encodes CASSEAGGSQPQHF.

This clone was detected only once. One end of the junction is discordant with germline, which a read error may explain. The gene calls are TRBV28 and TRBJ2-1, with 9 positions matching TRBD1. Germline loops: CDR1 MDHEN, CDR2 SYDVKM. The CDR3 totals 13 residues. CDR3 nucleotide sequence: TGTGCCGGCAGACAGGGGGCCTACAATGAGCAGTTCTTC. Residues: CAGRQGAYNEQFF.

The chain has TRBV12-3 or TRBV12-4 and TRBJ2-1, with D maybe TRBD1 (7 bases). This CDR3 comprises 13 residues. Trimming removed 4 bases at V and 15 bases at J, with 19 bases between. The CDR3 nucleotides read TGTGCCAGCAGTTCACAGGGGACCGGGGGCCGGTTCTTC. Protein sequence: CASSSQGTGGRFF.

The V gene is TRBV11-3, the J gene TRBJ2-5, with TRBD1 matching 8 bases. The ends lost 3 bases at V and 1 base at J; junction bases unmatched: 7. Germline V gene data show CDR1 as SGHNT and CDR2 as YENEEA. This CDR3 is 16 amino acids long. The CDR3: CASSLRVDRAQETQYF. CDR3 DNA: TGTGCCAGCAGCTTGCGGGTGGACAGGGCCCAAGAGACCCAGTACTTC.